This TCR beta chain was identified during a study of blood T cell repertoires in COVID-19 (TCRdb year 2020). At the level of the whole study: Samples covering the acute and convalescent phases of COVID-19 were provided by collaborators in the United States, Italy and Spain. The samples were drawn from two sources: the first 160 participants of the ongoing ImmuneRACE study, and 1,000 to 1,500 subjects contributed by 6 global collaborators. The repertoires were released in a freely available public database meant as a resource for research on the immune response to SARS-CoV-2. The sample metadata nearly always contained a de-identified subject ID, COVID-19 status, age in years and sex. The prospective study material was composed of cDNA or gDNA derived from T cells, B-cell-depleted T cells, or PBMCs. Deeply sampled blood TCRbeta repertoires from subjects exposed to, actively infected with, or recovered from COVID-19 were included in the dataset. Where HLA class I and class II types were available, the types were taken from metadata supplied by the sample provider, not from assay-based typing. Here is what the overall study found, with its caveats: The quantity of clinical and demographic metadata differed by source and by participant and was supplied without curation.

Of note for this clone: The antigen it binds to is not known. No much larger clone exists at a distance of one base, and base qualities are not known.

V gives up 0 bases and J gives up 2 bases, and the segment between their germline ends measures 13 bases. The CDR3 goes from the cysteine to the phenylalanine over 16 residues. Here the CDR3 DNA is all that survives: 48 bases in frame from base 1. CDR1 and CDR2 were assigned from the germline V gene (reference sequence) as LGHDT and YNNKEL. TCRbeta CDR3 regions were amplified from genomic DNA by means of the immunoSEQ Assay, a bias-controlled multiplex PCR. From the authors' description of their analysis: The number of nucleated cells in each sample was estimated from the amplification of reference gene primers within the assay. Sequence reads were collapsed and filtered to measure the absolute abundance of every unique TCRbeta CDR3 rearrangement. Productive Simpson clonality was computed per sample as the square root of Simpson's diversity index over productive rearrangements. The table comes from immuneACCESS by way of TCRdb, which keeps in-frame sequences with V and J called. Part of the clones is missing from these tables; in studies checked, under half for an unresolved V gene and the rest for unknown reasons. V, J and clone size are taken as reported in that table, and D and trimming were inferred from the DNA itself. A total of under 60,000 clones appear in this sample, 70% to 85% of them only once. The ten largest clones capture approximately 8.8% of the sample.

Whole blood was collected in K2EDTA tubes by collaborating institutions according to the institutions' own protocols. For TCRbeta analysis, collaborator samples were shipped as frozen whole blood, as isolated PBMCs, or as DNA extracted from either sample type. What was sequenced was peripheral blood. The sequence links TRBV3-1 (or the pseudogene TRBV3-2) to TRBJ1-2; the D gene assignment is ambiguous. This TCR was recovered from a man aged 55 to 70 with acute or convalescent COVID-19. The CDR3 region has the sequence CASSQDQAQTNYGYTF. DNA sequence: TGTGCCAGCAGCCAAGATCAAGCGCAGACCAACTATGGCTACACCTTC.